The rows below give T cell receptor beta chains drawn from one sample of a study of yellow fever vaccine responses in identical twins. One entry per CDR3 protein, called by TCRdb with MiXCR from the RT-PCR reads. Altogether approximately 2,500 distinct CDR3 sequences are present, less than 85% being singletons, with the ten largest covering around 8.5%. This specimen consisted of T cells from blood (PBMCs), unsorted or a sorted subset (not recorded which), obtained before or after yellow fever vaccination (not recorded which). All receptors derive from a female donor who received the yellow fever vaccine. CDR3s include the opening cysteine and the closing phenylalanine or tryptophan. A row's size may be missing; if present it is once, few, many or a size class.

j_call clone_size v_call cdr3_aa
TRBJ2-1 - TRBV11-1 CASSPPGTAIYNEQFF
TRBJ2-3 once TRBV7-9 CASSPQLSTDTQYF
TRBJ1-5 - TRBV11-1 CASSLRGPGTGGTNQPQHF
TRBJ2-3 - TRBV10-3 CAIGGSGAKDTQYF
TRBJ2-1 - TRBV15 CATSPASGSVEQFF
TRBJ2-6 - TRBV4-3 CASSQDPGGPSGANVLTF
TRBJ2-4 - TRBV5-4 CASSLVGAAKNIQYF
TRBJ2-5 few TRBV20-1 CSASSRGTQETQYF
TRBJ2-7 - TRBV11-3 CASSSGLAYEQYF
TRBJ2-2 - TRBV11-1 CASTTGVWDQNTGELFF
TRBJ2-5 once TRBV5-4 CASSLGPGTEETQYF
TRBJ1-2 - TRBV5-2 CASNSNYGYTF
TRBJ2-1 - TRBV10-3 CAISESIEQFF
TRBJ2-3 - TRBV9 CASSLEGSPGDTQYF
TRBJ2-7 once TRBV29-1 CSALRRGVESYEQYF
TRBJ2-3 few TRBV6-1 CASRSLAGGEADTQYF
TRBJ1-2 - TRBV6-2/TRBV6-3 CASSYPDRQATTYGYTF
TRBJ1-1 - TRBV6-1 CASSFPGTGRTEAFF
TRBJ1-1 - TRBV12-3/TRBV12-4 CASRRPGTGAINTEAFF
TRBJ1-3 - TRBV12-3/TRBV12-4 CASTLLGPGNTIYF
TRBJ2-5 - TRBV4-2 CASSDKNQETQYF
TRBJ1-1 - TRBV13 CASRVGGWTEAFF
TRBJ2-6 once TRBV13 CASSLGLSGANVLTF
TRBJ2-1 - TRBV7-9 CASRGLAYEQFF
TRBJ1-2 - TRBV6-1 CASRVPYGYTF
TRBJ2-2 - TRBV5-1 CASSLFLAGNTGELFF
TRBJ2-7 - TRBV10-3 CAISEEGVEQYF
TRBJ2-7 - TRBV7-2 CASSLALLAGGPNEQYF
TRBJ2-1 - TRBV11-1 CASSLAATGADNEQFF
TRBJ2-3 - TRBV7-6 CASSLRTSGGVVDTQYF
TRBJ2-3 - TRBV10-3 CAISASGGAGPENTQYF
TRBJ2-5 - TRBV4-1 CASSRTPGQGDRETQYF
TRBJ1-2 - TRBV12-3/TRBV12-4 CASSFTFYGYTF
TRBJ2-7 few TRBV7-8 CASSFDSYEQYF
TRBJ2-7 - TRBV7-9 CASSRRGADYGEQYF
TRBJ2-2 few TRBV4-3 CASSQGVGQPPNTGELFF
TRBJ1-4 - TRBV6-1 CASSGSSGASTNEKLFF
TRBJ2-2 few TRBV7-3 CASSAGTLLGTGELFF
TRBJ2-5 - TRBV2 CASSQKLAEETQYF
TRBJ2-1 - TRBV28 CASSSLSGTSAYNEQFF
TRBJ2-1 - TRBV29-1 CSVGGEARVNNEQFF
TRBJ2-1 once TRBV11-1 CASSPFGGNHNEQFF
TRBJ2-7 - TRBV11-1 CASTAAGRREQYF
TRBJ2-5 - TRBV2 CASSEVRGLAGYAQYF
TRBJ1-4 once TRBV23-1 CASSQSASSHNEKLFF
TRBJ2-2 - TRBV11-1 CASSWTSGRAVGELFF
TRBJ1-2 - TRBV9 CASNLQGADGYTF
TRBJ2-7 - TRBV20-1 CTAGTSGAYEQYF
TRBJ1-3 few TRBV20-1 CSARDPSGGSGNTIYF
TRBJ2-7 - TRBV28 CASSLLAGGAYEQYF
TRBJ2-3 - TRBV7-6 CASSLQLAGNTDTQYF
TRBJ2-5 - TRBV5-1 CASSPAQPRETQYF
TRBJ2-3 - TRBV6-4 CASSDSGQGADTQYF
TRBJ2-3 once TRBV7-3 CASSFFPLAGGTDTQYF
TRBJ2-3 - TRBV12-3/TRBV12-4 CASSFKTSGLDTQYF
TRBJ2-1 few TRBV6-1 CASSHGDGYSYNEQFF
TRBJ1-5 - TRBV12-3/TRBV12-4 CASSLALQGGNQPQHF
TRBJ1-5 - TRBV4-1 CASSQDASYSNQPQHF
TRBJ2-3 - TRBV6-1 CASSLVRSTDTQYF